These 17 T cell receptor beta chains were all obtained from the same sample, sequenced in a study of blood T cells in healthy people across ages. The second PCR ran roughly 6 to 11 cycles with a sample-barcoded 5' primer and J-beta primers. TCRdb independently ran MiXCR on the 5' RACE reads; one entry per CDR3 protein. The data contain about 1.4 million distinct CDR3 sequences, approximately 59% of them singletons. What was sequenced was blood. The receptors stem from a man between 18 and 29 years old in good health.

The CDR3 sequence: CASSEWEDTQYF. Here the CDR3 DNA reads TGTGCCAGCAGTGAATGGGAAGATACGCAGTATTTT. This chain joins TRBV2 and TRBJ2-3; D unclear. The CDR3 length is 12 residues. V was trimmed by 2 bases and J by 5 bases, leaving 5 bases between them. Per the germline V gene, CDR1 is SNHLY and CDR2 is FYNNEI.

The V and J genes are TRBV5-1 and TRBJ2-3; D perhaps matches TRBD2 (5 bases). The germline gives CDR1 SGHRS, CDR2 YFSETQ. The CDR3 sequence is 19 residues long. V lost 0 bases and J lost 0, with 20 bases in between. The CDR3 sequence is CASSLVEGSWVTSTDTQYF. The CDR3 DNA reads as TGCGCCAGCAGCTTGGTTGAGGGCAGTTGGGTTACTAGCACAGATACGCAGTATTTT.

The V and J genes are TRBV6-6 and TRBJ1-5; D is unclear. With 7 bases removed from V and 0 bases from J, the gap between germline ends came to 19 bases. This CDR3 region has 17 residues. Germline loops: CDR1 MNHNY, CDR2 SVGAGI (reference sequence). The CDR3 nucleotides are TGTGCCAGCAACATCGGGCGGTCAGTCTCTAGCAATCAGCCCCAGCATTTT. Protein sequence: CASNIGRSVSSNQPQHF.

This clonotype was seen a few times. This rearrangement joins TRBV24-1 to TRBJ2-2; no definite D call. Germline-derived CDR1 and CDR2 are KGHDR and SFDVKD. The CDR3 has 13 residues. The ends were cut back, 5 bases at V and 6 bases at J, with 9 bases in the middle. This CDR3 is CATSASRSGELFF. DNA for the CDR3: TGTGCCACCAGTGCCTCCCGTTCCGGGGAGCTGTTTTTT.

This chain links TRBV11-2 with TRBJ2-5; either TRBD1 or TRBD2 may fit D (7 bases each). The CDR3 consists of 17 residues. The germline CDR1 and CDR2 sequences are SGHAT and FQNNGV. Trimming pared 3 bases from V and 2 bases from J, leaving 19 bases between. The chain's CDR3 is CASSLAPQGGDQETQYF. The CDR3 DNA follows: TGTGCCAGCAGCTTGGCCCCCCAGGGGGGGGATCAAGAGACCCAGTACTTC.

This clonotype was counted between two and nine times. This chain uses TRBV20-1 with TRBJ2-7; maybe TRBD2 (6 bases). CDR3 length: 13 amino acids. Germline V lookup: CDR1 DFQATT, CDR2 SNEGSKA (reference sequence). Trimming cost V 4 bases and J 2 bases, with 12 bases left between them. CDR3 in DNA: TGCAGTGCTATGGGACTGGATCCCTACGAGCAGTACTTC. It specifies CSAMGLDPYEQYF.

V and J are TRBV28 and TRBJ2-5; 7 bases match TRBD1. The DNA end lines up better with TRBJ2-7; the J call may be wrong. This CDR3 region has 14 residues. CDR1 is MDHEN, CDR2 SYDVKM, per germline. In DNA, the CDR3 is TGTGCCAGCAGAGACCGGGACAGAATTTACGAGCAGTACTTC. The encoded protein is CASRDRDRIYEQYF.

V gene TRBV6-5 combines with J gene TRBJ2-4, with D uncertain. The germline V gene has CDR1 MNHEY and CDR2 SVGAGI. Between the trimmed V and J ends, which lost 6 bases and 0 bases, there was a span of 12 bases. CDR3 size: 15 residues. The CDR3 DNA reads TGTGCCAGCAGAAGGACGTCAGTAGCCAAAAACATTCAGTACTTC. Translating it yields CASRRTSVAKNIQYF.

This chain joins TRBV5-1 and TRBJ1-2; no reliable D call. Germline CDR1 and CDR2: SGHRS and YFSETQ. Trimming left V 5 bases short and J 3 bases short, with 8 bases between. The CDR3 sequence is 12 residues long. The CDR3 bases are TGCGCCAGCAGGGAGGGTTACTATGGCTACACCTTC. Translating gives CASREGYYGYTF.

This clonotype is a singleton in its sample. V and J are TRBV12-3 or TRBV12-4 and TRBJ2-3; 8 bases line up with TRBD2. This CDR3 is built from 16 residues. After removal of 1 base from V and 1 base from J, the junction contained 4 bases not matched to a gene. As DNA, the CDR3 is TGTGCCAGCAGTTTAGAGGGTAGCGGGGGCACAGATACGCAGTATTTT. It encodes CASSLEGSGGTDTQYF.

The CDR3 reads CAISGDNQDLYNEQFF. Here the CDR3 DNA reads TGTGCCATCAGCGGGGACAATCAAGACCTCTACAATGAGCAGTTCTTC. The chain couples TRBV10-3 to TRBJ2-1; D is perhaps TRBD1 (6 bases). The CDR3 spans 16 residues. Per germline, CDR1 ENHRY and CDR2 SYGVKD. Trimming left V 6 bases short and J 3 bases short, with 18 bases between.

The rearrangement links TRBV4-1 to TRBJ2-3; 7 bases match TRBD2. The length of the CDR3 is 15 residues. Germline CDR1 MGHRA, CDR2 YSYEKL. V lost 3 bases and J lost 10; bases outside the gene matches: 13. The CDR3 loop reads CASSHGDRDYGSQYF. Here the CDR3 DNA reads TGCGCCAGCAGCCATGGAGACCGGGACTACGGGTCGCAGTATTTT.

V gene TRBV29-1 combines with J gene TRBJ1-1; D not resolved. The germline V gene encodes CDR1 SQVTM and CDR2 ANQGSEA. This CDR3 has 13 residues. V was shortened by 0 bases and J by 0 bases, with 5 bases between the two germline ends. For the CDR3, the DNA is TGCAGCGTTGAAGAAGACATGAACACTGAAGCTTTCTTT. It encodes CSVEEDMNTEAFF. Drawing the rest from reference TRBV29-1 and TRBJ1-1, the complete variable domain is SAVISQKPSRDICQRGTSLTIQCQVDSQVTMMFWYRQQPGQSLTLIATANQGSEATYESGFVIDKFPISRPNLTFSTLTVSNMSPEDSSIYLCSVEEDMNTEAFFGQGTRLTVV.

This clonotype was recorded a few times. The chain is built from TRBV7-6 and TRBJ1-2, with 8 bases that match TRBD1. The CDR3 consists of 15 residues. Per the germline V gene, CDR1 is SGHVS and CDR2 is FNYEAQ. V shed 5 bases, J shed 7 bases, and the junction held 12 bases outside the gene matches. The CDR3, as DNA: TGTGCCAGCAGCGACCCACGCAGGGGGCGTGGTGGCTACACCTTC. It yields the protein CASSDPRRGRGGYTF. The variable domain in full, with the rest retrieved from reference TRBV7-6 and TRBJ1-2, is GAGVSQSPRYKVTKRGQDVALRCDPISGHVSLYWYRQALGQGPEFLTYFNYEAQQDKSGLPNDRFSAERPEGSISTLTIQRTEQRDSAMYRCASSDPRRGRGGYTFGSGTRLTVV.

The chain combines TRBV20-1 with TRBJ2-7, with D maybe TRBD1 (5 bases). The ends were cut back, 6 bases at V and 1 base at J, with 19 bases in the middle. This CDR3 is built from 15 residues. Looked up from germline, CDR1 is DFQATT and CDR2 is SNEGSKA (reference sequence). The CDR3: CSATPDSSFSYEQYF. DNA for the CDR3: TGCAGTGCCACCCCCGACAGCTCCTTTTCCTACGAGCAGTACTTC.

V and J are TRBV20-1 and TRBJ2-5; no reliable D call. Trimming shortened V by 1 base and J by 11 bases, and 23 bases separated the two germline ends. The CDR3 contains 15 residues. In germline, CDR1 is DFQATT, CDR2 SNEGSKA (reference sequence). The CDR3, as DNA: TGCAGTGCTAGAGGGGTCGGTCACTCCTACAATGAGCAGTACTTC. Its translation: CSARGVGHSYNEQYF.

DNA of the CDR3: TGCAGCGTCACCCGGGCGGGGGAGCAGTACTTC. Protein: CSVTRAGEQYF. The V and J genes are TRBV29-1 and TRBJ2-7; D is perhaps TRBD2 (6 bases). The CDR3 has 11 amino acids. Germline CDR1 reads SQVTM; CDR2 reads ANQGSEA. The V end was cut by 6 bases, the J end by 7 bases, with 13 bases between.